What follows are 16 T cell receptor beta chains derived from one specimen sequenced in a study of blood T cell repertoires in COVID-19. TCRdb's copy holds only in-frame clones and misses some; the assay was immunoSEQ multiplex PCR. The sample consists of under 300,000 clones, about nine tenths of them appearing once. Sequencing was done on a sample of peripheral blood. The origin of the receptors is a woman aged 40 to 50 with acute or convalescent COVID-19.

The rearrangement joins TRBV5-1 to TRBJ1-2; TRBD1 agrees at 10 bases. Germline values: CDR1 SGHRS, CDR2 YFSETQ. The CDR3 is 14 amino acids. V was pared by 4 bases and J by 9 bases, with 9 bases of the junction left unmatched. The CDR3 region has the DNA TGCGCCAGCAGCCCCCGGACAGGGGGACAGAGCTACACCTTC. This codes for CASSPRTGGQSYTF.

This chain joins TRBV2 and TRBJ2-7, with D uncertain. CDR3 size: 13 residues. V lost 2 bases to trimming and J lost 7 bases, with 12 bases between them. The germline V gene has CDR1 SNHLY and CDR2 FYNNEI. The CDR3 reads CASSEPPSREQYV. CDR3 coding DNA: TGTGCCAGCAGTGAACCCCCCTCGCGGGAGCAGTACGTC.

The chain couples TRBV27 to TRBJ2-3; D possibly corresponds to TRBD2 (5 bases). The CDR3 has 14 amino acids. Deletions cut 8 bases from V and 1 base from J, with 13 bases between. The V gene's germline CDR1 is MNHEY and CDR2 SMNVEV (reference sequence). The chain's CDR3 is CASPSPRGTDTQYF. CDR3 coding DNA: TGTGCCAGCCCGTCCCCGAGGGGCACAGATACGCAGTATTTT.

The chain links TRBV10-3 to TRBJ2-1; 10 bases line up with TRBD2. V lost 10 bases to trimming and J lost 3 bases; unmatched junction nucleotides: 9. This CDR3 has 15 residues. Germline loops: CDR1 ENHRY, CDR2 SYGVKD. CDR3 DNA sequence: TGTGCCACCATGGTGCTAGCGGGAGACTACAATGAGCAGTTCTTC. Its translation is CATMVLAGDYNEQFF.

CDR3 bases: TGTGCCAGCAGTGAGACAGGCTACTATGGCTACACCTTC. It yields the protein CASSETGYYGYTF. V usage is TRBV6-1 and J usage is TRBJ1-2; D might be TRBD1 (6 bases). CDR1 and CDR2 (germline): MNHNS, SASEGT. The CDR3 loop spans 13 amino acids. V was pared by 3 bases and J by 3 bases, with 8 bases between.

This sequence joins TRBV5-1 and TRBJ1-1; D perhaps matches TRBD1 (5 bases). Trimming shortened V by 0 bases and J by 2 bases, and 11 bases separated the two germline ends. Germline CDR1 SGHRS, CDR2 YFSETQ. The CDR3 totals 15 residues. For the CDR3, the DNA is TGCGCCAGCAGCTTGGTAGGGGCTGGAAACACTGAAGCTTTCTTT. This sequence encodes CASSLVGAGNTEAFF.

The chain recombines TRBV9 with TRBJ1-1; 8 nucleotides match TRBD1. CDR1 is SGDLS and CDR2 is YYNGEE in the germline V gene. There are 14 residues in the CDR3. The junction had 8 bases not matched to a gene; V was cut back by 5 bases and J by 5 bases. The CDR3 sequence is CASRAGGPQTEAFF. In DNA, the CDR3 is TGTGCCAGCAGGGCAGGGGGCCCGCAAACTGAAGCTTTCTTT.

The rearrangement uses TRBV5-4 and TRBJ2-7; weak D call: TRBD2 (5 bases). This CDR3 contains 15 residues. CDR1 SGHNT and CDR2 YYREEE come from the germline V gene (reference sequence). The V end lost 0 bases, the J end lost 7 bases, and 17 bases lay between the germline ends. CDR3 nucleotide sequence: TGTGCCAGCAGCTTGGAGCCTAGCAGCTCGAGTGAGCAGTACGTC. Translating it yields CASSLEPSSSSEQYV.

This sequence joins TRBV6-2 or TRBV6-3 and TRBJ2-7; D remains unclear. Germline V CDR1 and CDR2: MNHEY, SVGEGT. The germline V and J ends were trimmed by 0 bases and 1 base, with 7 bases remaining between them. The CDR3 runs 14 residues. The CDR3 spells CASSYSLSSYEQYV. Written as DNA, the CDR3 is TGTGCCAGCAGTTACTCTCTCTCGTCCTACGAGCAGTACGTC.

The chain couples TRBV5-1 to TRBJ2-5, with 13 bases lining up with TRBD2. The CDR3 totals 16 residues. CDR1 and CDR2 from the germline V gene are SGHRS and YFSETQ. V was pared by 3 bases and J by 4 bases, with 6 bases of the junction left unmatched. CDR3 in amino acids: CASSSGLAGDLETQYF. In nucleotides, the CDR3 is TGCGCCAGCAGCTCAGGACTAGCGGGGGACTTAGAGACCCAGTACTTC.

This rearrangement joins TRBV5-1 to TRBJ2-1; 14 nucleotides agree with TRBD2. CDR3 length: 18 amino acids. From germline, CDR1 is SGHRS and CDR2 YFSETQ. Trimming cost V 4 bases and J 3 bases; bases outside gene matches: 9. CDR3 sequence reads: CASSTRTSGGTFYNEQFF. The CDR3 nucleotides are TGCGCCAGCAGCACGAGGACTAGCGGGGGGACCTTCTACAATGAGCAGTTCTTC.

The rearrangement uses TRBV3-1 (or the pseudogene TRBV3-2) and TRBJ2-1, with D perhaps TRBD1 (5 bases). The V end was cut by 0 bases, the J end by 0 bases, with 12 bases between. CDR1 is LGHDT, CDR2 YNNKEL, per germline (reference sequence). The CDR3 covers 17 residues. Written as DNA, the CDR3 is TGTGCCAGCAGCCAAGATCGGTCCAGGGCCTCCTACAATGAGCAGTTCTTC. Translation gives CASSQDRSRASYNEQFF.

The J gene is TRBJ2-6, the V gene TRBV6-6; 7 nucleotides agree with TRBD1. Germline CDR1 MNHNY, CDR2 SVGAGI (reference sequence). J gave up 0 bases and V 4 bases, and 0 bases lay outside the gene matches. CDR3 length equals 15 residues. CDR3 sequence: CASSWDSSGANVLTF. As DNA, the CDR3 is TGTGCCAGCAGTTGGGACAGCTCTGGGGCCAACGTCCTGACTTTC.

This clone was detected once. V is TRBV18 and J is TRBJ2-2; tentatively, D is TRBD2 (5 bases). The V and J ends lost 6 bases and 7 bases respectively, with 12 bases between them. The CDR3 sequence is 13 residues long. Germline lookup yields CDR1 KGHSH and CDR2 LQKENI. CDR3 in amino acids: CASSPGENGELFF. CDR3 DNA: TGTGCCAGCTCCCCTGGGGAGAACGGGGAGCTGTTTTTT.

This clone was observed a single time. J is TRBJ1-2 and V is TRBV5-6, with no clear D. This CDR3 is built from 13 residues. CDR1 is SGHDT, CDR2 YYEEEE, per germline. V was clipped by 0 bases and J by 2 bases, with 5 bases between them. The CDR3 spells CASSLGENYGYTF. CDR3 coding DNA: TGTGCCAGCAGCTTGGGGGAGAACTATGGCTACACCTTC. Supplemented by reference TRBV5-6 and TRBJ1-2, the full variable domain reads DAGVTQSPTHLIKTRGQQVTLRCSPKSGHDTVSWYQQALGQGPQFIFQYYEEEERQRGNFPDRFSGHQFPNYSSELNVNALLLGDSALYLCASSLGENYGYTFGSGTRLTVV.

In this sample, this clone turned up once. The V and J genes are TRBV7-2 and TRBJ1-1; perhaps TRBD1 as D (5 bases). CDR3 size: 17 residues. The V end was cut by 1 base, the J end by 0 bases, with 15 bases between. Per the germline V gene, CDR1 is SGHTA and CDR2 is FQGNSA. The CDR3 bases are TGTGCCAGCAGCTTAGGGGGGGTCTTTACATTGAACACTGAAGCTTTCTTT. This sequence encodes CASSLGGVFTLNTEAFF.